These 21 T cell receptor beta chains originate from one sample sequenced in a study of blood T cells in healthy people across ages. For the second PCR, which ran for about 6 to 11 cycles, a sample-barcoded 5' primer and a J-beta primer mix were used. TCRdb analysed the 5' RACE reads with MiXCR anew, one entry per CDR3 protein. The data contain around 1.5 million distinct CDR3 sequences, about 31% of them singletons. Sequencing was carried out using blood. These receptors were taken from a young woman in good health.

This clonotype was seen more than once but under ten times. V and J are TRBV2 and TRBJ2-1; the match to TRBD1 covers 8 bases. This CDR3 is built from 14 residues. The germline CDR1 and CDR2 sequences are SNHLY and FYNNEI. With 6 bases clipped from V and 4 bases from J, the junction kept 5 bases outside the gene matches. The CDR3 protein is CASSGQGQYNEQFF. For the CDR3, the DNA is TGTGCCAGCAGCGGACAGGGTCAGTACAATGAGCAGTTCTTC. Combining the CDR3 with reference TRBV2 and TRBJ2-1 gives the whole variable domain EPEVTQTPSHQVTQMGQEVILRCVPISNHLYFYWYRQILGQKVEFLVSFYNNEISEKSEIFDDQFSVERPDGSNFTLKIRSTKLEDSAMYFCASSGQGQYNEQFFGPGTRLTVL.

The gene calls are TRBV10-3 and TRBJ1-2; 7 bases agree with TRBD1. CDR1 ENHRY and CDR2 SYGVKD come from the germline V gene. This CDR3 is 14 amino acids long. Trimming removed 6 bases from V and 7 bases from J; junction bases left unmatched: 11. This CDR3 reads CAISNRGALSGYTF. CDR3 in DNA: TGTGCCATCAGCAACAGGGGAGCCTTGAGTGGCTACACCTTC.

J is TRBJ2-7 and V is TRBV28, with TRBD2 matching over 12 bases. CDR1 MDHEN and CDR2 SYDVKM come from the germline V gene. Trimming at V came to 0 bases and at J to 1 base, leaving 1 base not matched to a gene. The CDR3 runs to 16 residues. CDR3 sequence: CASSLWLAGGSYEQYF. For the CDR3, the DNA is TGTGCCAGCAGTTTATGGCTAGCGGGAGGGTCCTACGAGCAGTACTTC.

In its sample, this clonotype was seen a few times. One end of the junction varies from germline; a read error may be responsible. The chain uses TRBV12-3 or TRBV12-4 and TRBJ2-7, with 10 bases aligning to TRBD2. The CDR3 length is 14 residues. The CDR3 region has the DNA TGTGCCAGCAGGTTAGCGGGGGGCCGTAACGAGCAGTACTTC. Amino acids: CASRLAGGRNEQYF.

The chain recombines TRBV20-1 with TRBJ2-1, with TRBD2 matching 7 bases. The CDR3 length is 15 residues. Germline lookup yields CDR1 DFQATT and CDR2 SNEGSKA (reference sequence). V gave up 7 bases and J gave up 4 bases; unmatched junction bases: 13. The CDR3, as DNA: TGCAGTGGAGGAATGCCGGGAGGATGGTACAATGAGCAGTTCTTC. Amino acid sequence: CSGGMPGGWYNEQFF.

Comments on this clonotype: The conserved final phenylalanine or tryptophan is absent from the CDR3, which likely points to a read error. The chain is built from TRBV11-2 and TRBJ2-5; D is perhaps TRBD2 (6 bases). The CDR3 loop spans 15 amino acids. With 5 bases removed from V and 4 bases from J, the gap between germline ends came to 17 bases. Germline V gives CDR1 SGHAT, CDR2 FQNNGV. The CDR3 DNA reads as TGTGCCAGCAGCCTGCGGGGCTACTCGGGAGAGACCCAGTACTCC. This translates into CASSLRGYSGETQYS.

V usage is TRBV15 and J usage is TRBJ1-6; 7 bases match TRBD1. The CDR3 runs to 15 residues. V was pared by 5 bases and J by 10 bases, with 11 bases of the junction left unmatched. The germline V gene has CDR1 LNHNV and CDR2 YYDKDF (reference sequence). The chain's CDR3 is CATSFGGGPGSPLHF. CDR3 nucleotide sequence: TGTGCCACCAGCTTTGGAGGGGGCCCAGGGTCACCCCTCCACTTT.

The chain couples TRBV7-9 to TRBJ1-6; TRBD1 is a possible D gene (6 bases). Germline assignment: CDR1 SEHNR and CDR2 FQNEAQ (reference sequence). Trimming stripped 3 bases from V and 7 bases from J, with 16 bases between. The CDR3 has 16 amino acids. This chain's CDR3 is CASSLQQGAYNSPLHF. The CDR3 region has the DNA TGTGCCAGCAGCTTGCAACAGGGCGCGTACAATTCACCCCTCCACTTT. The full variable domain, in which reference TRBV7-9 and TRBJ1-6 provide the parts outside the CDR3, is DTGVSQNPRHKITKRGQNVTFRCDPISEHNRLYWYRQTLGQGPEFLTYFQNEAQLEKSRLLSDRFSAERPKGSFSTLEIQRTEQGDSAMYLCASSLQQGAYNSPLHFGNGTRLTVT.

This clonotype was detected only a few times. This chain connects TRBV5-1 to TRBJ2-7; tentatively, D is TRBD2 (6 bases). V lost 0 bases and J 4 bases, leaving 11 bases between the germline ends. The germline V gene encodes CDR1 SGHRS and CDR2 YFSETQ. CDR3 length equals 14 residues. The CDR3 bases are TGCGCCAGCAGCTTGGCGGGAGTAAGGTACGAGCAGTACTTC. It codes for CASSLAGVRYEQYF.

This clonotype showed up many times. The chain employs TRBV12-3 or TRBV12-4 and TRBJ2-1; 7 bases align to TRBD2. The length of the CDR3 is 15 residues. V gave up 6 bases and J gave up 4 bases; unmatched junction bases: 9. The CDR3 DNA reads as TGTGCCAGCAGGGGTTTCGCGGGGGAATACAATGAGCAGTTCTTC. Protein sequence: CASRGFAGEYNEQFF.

The genes are TRBV24-1 and TRBJ1-1; perhaps TRBD1 as D (5 bases). CDR3 length: 15 residues. Per the germline V gene, CDR1 is KGHDR and CDR2 is SFDVKD. V was cut by 9 bases and J by 5 bases, with 21 bases left in between. CDR3 nucleotide sequence: TGTGCCACCGCGGATGACAGAGAACCGTCGACTGAAGCTTTCTTT. Its protein product is CATADDREPSTEAFF.

This clonotype was recorded a few times. The chain couples TRBV20-1 to TRBJ1-5, with 12 bases that match TRBD1. The J segment lost 2 bases and the V segment lost 1 base, leaving 12 bases of the junction unmatched. Germline CDR1 DFQATT, CDR2 SNEGSKA (reference sequence). The CDR3 covers 19 residues. The CDR3 bases are TGCAGTGCTAGAGTACCTGCGGGACAGGGGGCTTCGGGCAATCAGCCCCAGCATTTT. Protein product: CSARVPAGQGASGNQPQHF.

This clonotype was observed a few times. The chain combines TRBV2 with TRBJ2-7; no reliable D call. Germline lookup yields CDR1 SNHLY and CDR2 FYNNEI. V lost 4 bases to trimming and J lost 2 bases, with 9 bases between them. The CDR3 contains 13 residues. The chain's CDR3 is CASSGGQTYEQYF. Here the CDR3 DNA reads TGTGCCAGCAGTGGTGGCCAAACCTACGAGCAGTACTTC. The variable domain in full, completed from reference TRBV2 and TRBJ2-7, reads EPEVTQTPSHQVTQMGQEVILRCVPISNHLYFYWYRQILGQKVEFLVSFYNNEISEKSEIFDDQFSVERPDGSNFTLKIRSTKLEDSAMYFCASSGGQTYEQYFGPGTRLTVT.

V usage is TRBV7-8 and J usage is TRBJ1-2; D might be TRBD1 (5 bases). Germline CDR1 reads SGHVS; CDR2 reads FQNEAQ. This CDR3 contains 15 residues. With 1 base removed from V and 5 bases from J, the gap between germline ends came to 14 bases. CDR3 sequence: CASSLDFQKGYGYTF. CDR3 DNA: TGTGCCAGCAGCTTAGATTTCCAAAAGGGGTATGGCTACACCTTC.

This sequence joins TRBV20-1 and TRBJ1-1; D is ambiguous. Per germline, CDR1 DFQATT and CDR2 SNEGSKA (reference sequence). The V end lost 1 base, the J end lost 4 bases, and 13 bases lay between the germline ends. CDR3 length: 14 amino acids. The CDR3 reads CSARGFGQGTEAFF. CDR3 nucleotides: TGCAGTGCTAGAGGGTTCGGGCAAGGCACTGAAGCTTTCTTT.

The chain links TRBV6-1 to TRBJ2-7, with TRBD2 identical over 11 bases. The CDR3 runs to 15 residues. Germline CDR1 is MNHNS and CDR2 is SASEGT. Losses at the gene ends were 7 bases for V and 7 bases for J; bases not matched to a gene: 12. The CDR3 loop reads CASTSKASGGSEQYF. The CDR3 bases are TGTGCCAGCACCAGCAAGGCTAGCGGGGGGTCTGAGCAGTACTTC.

A few counts support this clonotype. The rearrangement uses TRBV12-3 or TRBV12-4 and TRBJ1-1; 9 bases line up with TRBD1. V shed 6 bases and J 8 bases; nucleotides not matched to a gene: 1. The CDR3 consists of 11 residues. CDR3 nucleotides: TGTGCCAGCAGGGGGACAGGGGAAGCTTTCTTT. Protein product: CASRGTGEAFF.

This chain joins TRBV20-1 and TRBJ2-7; no firm D call. V lost 0 bases and J lost 1, with 10 bases in between. Germline V gene sequence: CDR1 DFQATT, CDR2 SNEGSKA (reference sequence). This CDR3 contains 14 residues. The DNA of the CDR3 is TGCAGTGCTAGAGAAAGACAAAGATCCTACGAGCAGTACTTC. This encodes CSARERQRSYEQYF.

The V and J genes are TRBV11-2 and TRBJ2-1; 9 positions agree with TRBD1. CDR3 size: 17 residues. CDR1 is SGHAT, CDR2 FQNNGV, per germline. V shed 1 base, J shed 7 bases, and the junction held 11 bases outside the gene matches. CDR3: CASSLVFGTGSSNEQFF. The CDR3 DNA follows: TGTGCCAGCAGCTTAGTTTTCGGGACAGGGAGCTCTAATGAGCAGTTCTTC.

The rearrangement uses TRBV6-2 or TRBV6-3 and TRBJ1-2; D call uncertain. CDR3 length: 12 amino acids. Germline CDR1 and CDR2: MNHEY and SVGEGT. V lost 8 bases and J 6 bases, leaving 13 bases between the germline ends. CDR3 in amino acids: CASGEANDGYTF. The DNA for the CDR3 is TGTGCCAGCGGGGAGGCAAACGATGGCTACACCTTC.

The rearrangement joins TRBV5-1 to TRBJ2-6, with D perhaps TRBD2 (6 bases). This CDR3 is 17 amino acids long. The V gene lost 0 bases and the J gene lost 1 base, with 11 bases spanning the gap. Germline assignment: CDR1 SGHRS and CDR2 YFSETQ. CDR3 amino acids: CASSLGGVASGANVLTF. The CDR3 DNA reads as TGCGCCAGCAGCTTGGGGGGGGTCGCGTCTGGGGCCAACGTCCTGACTTTC.